The 23 T cell receptor beta chains reported below all come from one sample, sequenced in a study of cytomegalovirus exposure and HLA in healthy donors. Libraries were prepared by immunoSEQ multiplex PCR; TCRdb keeps only in-frame clonotypes and omits some of them. The sample lists about 270,000 clones, 65% to 90% occurring once. The material sequenced was PBMCs. These receptors were taken from a woman aged 18 to 35 in good health and CMV-seronegative.

This chain joins TRBV28 and TRBJ2-7, with TRBD2 matching 10 bases. The junction had 11 bases not matched to a gene; V was cut back by 7 bases and J by 2 bases. From germline, CDR1 is MDHEN and CDR2 SYDVKM. The CDR3 length is 16 residues. The CDR3 sequence: CASNLGSSGGTYEQYF. The CDR3 bases are TGTGCCAGCAACTTGGGGTCTAGCGGGGGAACCTACGAGCAGTACTTC.

CDR3 DNA sequence: TGTGCCAGCAGCGTAGGAGGACTCGCCGGTGGGGAGCAGTACTTC. Residues: CASSVGGLAGGEQYF. The chain recombines TRBV9 with TRBJ2-7; D may be TRBD2 (5 bases). This CDR3 region has 15 residues. CDR1 and CDR2 from the germline V gene are SGDLS and YYNGEE. The V gene lost 0 bases and the J gene lost 7 bases, with 17 bases spanning the gap.

V usage is TRBV9 and J usage is TRBJ2-3; 12 bases align to TRBD2. Germline assignment: CDR1 SGDLS and CDR2 YYNGEE. V was clipped by 3 bases and J by 1 base; unmatched bases: 9. CDR3 size: 18 residues. CDR3 bases: TGTGCCAGCAGCGCGCAACCTAGCGGGAGGGGCCGCACAGATACGCAGTATTTT. This gives the protein CASSAQPSGRGRTDTQYF.

The chain has TRBV7-3 and TRBJ1-5; D gene uncertain. CDR3 length equals 13 residues. V was trimmed by 3 bases and J by 3 bases, leaving 6 bases between them. In germline, CDR1 is SGHTA, CDR2 FQGTGA. The CDR3 DNA is TGTGCCAGCAGCTTGGCACACAATCAGCCCCAGCATTTT. This codes for CASSLAHNQPQHF.

The rearrangement joins TRBV28 to TRBJ1-5; 9 bases match TRBD1. Germline V gene data show CDR1 as MDHEN and CDR2 as SYDVKM. After removal of 10 bases from V and 0 bases from J, the junction contained 7 bases not matched to a gene. The CDR3 has 15 amino acids. CDR3 amino acids: CATGTGLYSNQPQHF. CDR3 in DNA: TGTGCCACCGGGACAGGGCTTTATAGCAATCAGCCCCAGCATTTT.

This chain uses TRBV30 with TRBJ1-1, with D perhaps TRBD1 (6 bases). Germline loops: CDR1 GTSNPN, CDR2 SVGIG (reference sequence). V lost 5 bases and J lost 5, with 9 bases in between. The CDR3 is 11 residues long. This CDR3 reads CAWGRGTEAFF. CDR3 DNA sequence: TGTGCCTGGGGTAGGGGGACTGAAGCTTTCTTT.

The genes are TRBV30 and TRBJ1-1; D may be TRBD1 (5 bases). The germline V gene has CDR1 GTSNPN and CDR2 SVGIG (reference sequence). V lost 5 bases, J lost 5 bases, and 12 bases lay in between. The CDR3 is 12 residues long. In DNA form, the CDR3 reads TGTGCCTGGGACCGGGGGTGGACTGAAGCTTTCTTT. Its translation is CAWDRGWTEAFF.

The chain couples TRBV5-1 to TRBJ2-1; TRBD2 aligns across 8 bases. The CDR3 covers 12 residues. Per germline, CDR1 SGHRS and CDR2 YFSETQ. The junction had 2 bases not matched to a gene; V was cut back by 4 bases and J by 8 bases. Written as DNA, the CDR3 is TGCGCCAGCAGCCGGGAGGGGGATGAGCAGTTCTTC. Protein sequence: CASSREGDEQFF.

The rearrangement links TRBV5-1 to TRBJ2-3; TRBD2 agrees at 8 bases. CDR3 size: 17 residues. V was clipped by 0 bases and J by 5 bases; unmatched bases: 11. Germline CDR1 SGHRS, CDR2 YFSETQ. In nucleotides, the CDR3 is TGCGCCAGCAGCTTGGTAACGGCGGGGGGCGGGGAAGATACGCAGTATTTT. It translates to CASSLVTAGGGEDTQYF.

The genes are TRBV6-6 and TRBJ1-2; D may be TRBD1 (5 bases). From germline, CDR1 is MNHNY and CDR2 SVGAGI (reference sequence). Trimming took 10 bases from V and 0 from J, leaving 18 bases between them. The CDR3 has 15 amino acids. The CDR3 reads CATVLGPTPNYGYTF. Here the CDR3 DNA reads TGTGCCACCGTACTGGGGCCTACTCCTAACTATGGCTACACCTTC.

The sample holds one count of this clone. This chain links TRBV7-3 with TRBJ2-4, with D possibly being TRBD1 (6 bases). The CDR3 is made up of 13 amino acids. Germline loops: CDR1 SGHTA, CDR2 FQGTGA. V lost 5 bases to trimming and J lost 8 bases, with 13 bases between them. The CDR3 nucleotides read TGTGCCAGCAGCCGGGACATTGGGGACATTCAGTACTTC. It translates to CASSRDIGDIQYF.

The chain recombines TRBV27 with TRBJ1-5; D gene uncertain. V was pared by 5 bases and J by 0 bases, with 11 bases between. CDR3 size: 15 residues. Germline lookup yields CDR1 MNHEY and CDR2 SMNVEV (reference sequence). DNA of the CDR3: TGTGCCAGCAGTGGCAGCGCCTATAGCAATCAGCCCCAGCATTTT. Translation: CASSGSAYSNQPQHF.

A word on this clone: Within the sample, other DNA sequences also encode this same CDR3. This rearrangement joins TRBV5-1 to TRBJ1-2; weak D call: TRBD1 (6 bases). The CDR3 covers 14 residues. Trimming cost V 0 bases and J 0 bases, with 6 bases left between them. The germline gives CDR1 SGHRS, CDR2 YFSETQ. The CDR3 nucleotides read TGCGCCAGCAGCTTGGGGACAGCTAACTATGGCTACACCTTC. Protein: CASSLGTANYGYTF. Full variable domain (missing parts from reference TRBV5-1 and TRBJ1-2): KAGVTQTPRYLIKTRGQQVTLSCSPISGHRSVSWYQQTPGQGLQFLFEYFSETQRNKGNFPGRFSGRQFSNSRSEMNVSTLELGDSALYLCASSLGTANYGYTFGSGTRLTVV.

The rearrangement joins TRBV19 to TRBJ2-7, with 8 bases aligning to TRBD2. In germline, CDR1 is LNHDA, CDR2 SQIVND (reference sequence). CDR3 length equals 14 residues. After removal of 3 bases from V and 0 bases from J, the junction contained 1 base not matched to a gene. The CDR3 reads CASSMTSASYEQYF. CDR3 in DNA: TGTGCCAGTAGTATGACTAGCGCCTCCTACGAGCAGTACTTC.

The chain has TRBV5-1 and TRBJ2-5, with 7 bases matching TRBD2. This CDR3 contains 15 residues. Germline lookup yields CDR1 SGHRS and CDR2 YFSETQ. Trimming at V came to 0 bases and at J to 1 base, leaving 3 bases not matched to a gene. The CDR3 nucleotides are TGCGCCAGCAGCTTGGAAAGCGGGGTCCAAGAGACCCAGTACTTC. It codes for CASSLESGVQETQYF. Supplemented by reference TRBV5-1 and TRBJ2-5, the full variable domain reads KAGVTQTPRYLIKTRGQQVTLSCSPISGHRSVSWYQQTPGQGLQFLFEYFSETQRNKGNFPGRFSGRQFSNSRSEMNVSTLELGDSALYLCASSLESGVQETQYFGPGTRLLVL.

This clone was observed a few times. V is TRBV19 and J is TRBJ1-5, with TRBD1 matching 8 bases. Germline V lookup: CDR1 LNHDA, CDR2 SQIVND (reference sequence). Trimming cost V 1 base and J 2 bases; bases outside gene matches: 4. CDR3 size: 16 residues. The CDR3 protein is CASSIGDRPGNQPQHF. In nucleotides, the CDR3 is TGTGCCAGTAGTATAGGGGACAGGCCGGGCAATCAGCCCCAGCATTTT.

The gene calls are TRBV7-9 and TRBJ2-2, with D perhaps TRBD2 (5 bases). Germline V gives CDR1 SEHNR, CDR2 FQNEAQ (reference sequence). CDR3 size: 12 residues. V was trimmed by 3 bases and J by 7 bases, leaving 6 bases between them. The CDR3 nucleotides are TGTGCCAGCAGCTTCGGGGTCGGGGAGCTGTTTTTT. It translates to CASSFGVGELFF. The variable domain in full, with the rest retrieved from reference TRBV7-9 and TRBJ2-2, is DTGVSQNPRHKITKRGQNVTFRCDPISEHNRLYWYRQTLGQGPEFLTYFQNEAQLEKSRLLSDRFSAERPKGSFSTLEIQRTEQGDSAMYLCASSFGVGELFFGEGSRLTVL.

The V gene is TRBV28, the J gene TRBJ2-7; D may be TRBD1 (5 bases). In germline, CDR1 is MDHEN, CDR2 SYDVKM. The V gene lost 3 bases and the J gene lost 7 bases, with 10 bases spanning the gap. This CDR3 has 12 amino acids. The CDR3 spells CASSLSRAEQYF. Written as DNA, the CDR3 is TGTGCCAGCAGTTTGAGCAGGGCGGAGCAGTACTTC.

V gene TRBV25-1 combines with J gene TRBJ1-1, with D maybe TRBD1 (6 bases). The germline gives CDR1 MGHDK, CDR2 SYGVNS. Trimming left V 2 bases short and J 1 base short, with 14 bases between. The CDR3 is 16 residues long. The CDR3 DNA is TGTGCCAGCAGTGAAGTACCACTACAGGGGAACACTGAAGCTTTCTTT. Amino acid sequence: CASSEVPLQGNTEAFF.

This chain connects TRBV9 to TRBJ1-2; D gene ambiguous. The CDR3 consists of 18 residues. CDR1 and CDR2 (germline): SGDLS, YYNGEE. V was trimmed by 0 bases and J by 5 bases, leaving 23 bases between them. CDR3 sequence reads: CASSVEEYGNHLKYGYTF. DNA for the CDR3: TGTGCCAGCAGCGTAGAGGAATACGGGAATCACTTGAAGTATGGCTACACCTTC. The full variable domain, completed using reference TRBV9 and TRBJ1-2, is DSGVTQTPKHLITATGQRVTLRCSPRSGDLSVYWYQQSLDQGLQFLIQYYNGEERAKGNILERFSAQQFPDLHSELNLSSLELGDSALYFCASSVEEYGNHLKYGYTFGSGTRLTVV.

This chain links TRBV7-2 with TRBJ2-7; 9 bases agree with TRBD2. With 5 bases clipped from V and 1 base from J, the junction kept 3 bases outside the gene matches. CDR1 SGHTA and CDR2 FQGNSA come from the germline V gene. This CDR3 has 14 residues. CDR3 sequence: CASSGGRGSYEQYF. The CDR3 DNA is TGTGCCAGCAGCGGCGGGAGGGGATCCTACGAGCAGTACTTC.

The CDR3 region has the DNA TGTGCCAGCAGCACAGGTCTTGAGCAGTACTTC. Translated, it gives CASSTGLEQYF. This chain uses TRBV7-9 with TRBJ2-7, with D perhaps matching TRBD1 (5 bases). This CDR3 is built from 11 residues. Germline lookup yields CDR1 SEHNR and CDR2 FQNEAQ (reference sequence). Between the trimmed V and J ends, which lost 5 bases and 7 bases, there was a span of 9 bases.

The chain links TRBV10-3 to TRBJ1-5, with a tentative D call TRBD1 (5 bases). This CDR3 has 17 amino acids. Germline CDR1 ENHRY, CDR2 SYGVKD. Trimming removed 0 bases at V and 1 base at J, with 13 bases between. The CDR3 DNA reads as TGTGCCATCAGTGAGTCGACGGCGGGGCGAAGCAATCAGCCCCAGCATTTT. As protein: CAISESTAGRSNQPQHF.